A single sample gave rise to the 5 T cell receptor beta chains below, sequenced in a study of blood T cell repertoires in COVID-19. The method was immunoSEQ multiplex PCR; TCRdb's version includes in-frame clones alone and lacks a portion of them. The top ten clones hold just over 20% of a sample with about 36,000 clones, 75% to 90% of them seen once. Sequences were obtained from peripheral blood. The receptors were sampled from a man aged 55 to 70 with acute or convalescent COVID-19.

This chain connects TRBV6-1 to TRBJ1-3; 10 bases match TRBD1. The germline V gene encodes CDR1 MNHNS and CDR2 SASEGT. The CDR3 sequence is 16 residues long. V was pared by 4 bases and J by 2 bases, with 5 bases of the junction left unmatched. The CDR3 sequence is CASSAGQGGPGNTIYF. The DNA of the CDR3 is TGTGCCAGCAGTGCAGGACAGGGGGGACCTGGAAACACCATATATTTT.

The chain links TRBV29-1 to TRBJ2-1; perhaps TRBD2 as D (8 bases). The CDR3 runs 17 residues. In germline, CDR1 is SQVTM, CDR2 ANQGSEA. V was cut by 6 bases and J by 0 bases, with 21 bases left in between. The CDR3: CSVARGRGASSYNEQFF. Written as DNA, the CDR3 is TGCAGCGTAGCAAGGGGGCGGGGGGCGAGCTCCTACAATGAGCAGTTCTTC.

Here the CDR3 reads CASSLRSNTGELFF. The CDR3 nucleotides are TGTGCCAGCAGCTTAAGGAGTAACACCGGGGAGCTGTTTTTT. The chain joins TRBV3-1 (or the pseudogene TRBV3-2) to TRBJ2-2; no definite D call. The CDR3 covers 14 residues. The germline V gene encodes CDR1 LGHDT and CDR2 YNNKEL (reference sequence). V lost 5 bases and J 2 bases, leaving 9 bases between the germline ends.

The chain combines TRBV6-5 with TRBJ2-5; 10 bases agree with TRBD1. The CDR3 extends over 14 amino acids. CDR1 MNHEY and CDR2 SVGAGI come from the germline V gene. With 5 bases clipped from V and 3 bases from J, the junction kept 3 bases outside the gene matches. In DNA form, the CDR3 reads TGTGCCAGCAGTACTGGACAGGGGGAAGAGACCCAGTACTTC. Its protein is CASSTGQGEETQYF.

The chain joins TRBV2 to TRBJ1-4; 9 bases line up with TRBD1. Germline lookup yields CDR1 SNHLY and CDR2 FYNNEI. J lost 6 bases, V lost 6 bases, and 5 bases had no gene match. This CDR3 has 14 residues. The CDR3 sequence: CASSLQGADEKLFF. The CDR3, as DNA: TGTGCCAGCAGCTTACAGGGGGCCGATGAAAAACTGTTTTTT.